Listed below are T cell receptor beta chains from one sample, sequenced in a study of blood T cell repertoires in COVID-19. Clones were read by immunoSEQ multiplex PCR, and TCRdb kept only the in-frame ones, dropping some. The sample gives more than 30,000 clones, approximately 91% of which show up once; 12% is in the top ten. The sequenced material came from peripheral blood. The receptor set was obtained from a man in his 60s with active COVID-19. CDR3s include the opening cysteine and the closing phenylalanine or tryptophan. A D gene is named only where the DNA matches it firmly. Size is omitted from some rows. Given values are once, few, many or a class for expanded clones.

size: .
V: TRBV20-1
D: TRBD2
J: TRBJ2-7
CDR3: CSASRVAGSYEQYF
DNA: TGCAGTGCTAGTAGAGTAGCGGGATCCTACGAGCAGTACTTC

size: .
V: TRBV5-1
D: TRBD1
J: TRBJ2-2
CDR3: CASSFSGTGVTGELFF
DNA: TGCGCCAGCAGCTTTAGCGGGACAGGGGTCACCGGGGAGCTGTTTTTT

size: .
V: TRBV14
D: TRBD2
J: TRBJ2-3
CDR3: CASSLTSGRARPSDTQYF
DNA: TGTGCCAGCAGCCTAACTAGCGGGAGGGCCCGTCCCTCAGATACGCAGTATTTT

size: .
V: TRBV5-1
D: TRBD1
J: TRBJ2-3
CDR3: CASSLDRVPDTQYF
DNA: TGCGCCAGCAGCCTGGACAGGGTCCCAGATACGCAGTATTTT

size: .
V: TRBV19
D: .
J: TRBJ1-5
CDR3: CASSIADQPQHF
DNA: TGTGCCAGTAGTATTGCGGATCAGCCCCAGCATTTT

size: .
V: TRBV6-5
D: .
J: TRBJ1-6
CDR3: CASSKGGNSPLHF
DNA: TGTGCCAGCAGTAAGGGGGGGAATTCACCCCTCCACTTT

size: .
V: TRBV15
D: .
J: TRBJ2-1
CDR3: CATSRPGLGTHEQFF
DNA: TGTGCCACCAGCAGGCCGGGACTTGGAACTCATGAGCAGTTCTTC

size: .
V: TRBV6-5
D: TRBD1
J: TRBJ2-3
CDR3: CASTGQGTDTQYF
DNA: TGTGCCAGCACCGGACAGGGCACAGATACGCAGTATTTT

size: .
V: TRBV18
D: .
J: TRBJ2-1
CDR3: CASSPDEGADYNEQFF
DNA: TGTGCCAGCTCACCAGATGAAGGGGCAGACTACAATGAGCAGTTCTTC

size: once
V: TRBV6-6
D: .
J: TRBJ2-5
CDR3: CASAEEGGLGETQYF
DNA: TGTGCCAGCGCAGAGGAAGGAGGATTGGGAGAGACCCAGTACTTC

size: once
V: TRBV7-2
D: .
J: TRBJ1-4
CDR3: CASSLGQATNEKLFF
DNA: TGTGCCAGCAGCTTAGGGCAGGCAACTAATGAAAAACTGTTTTTT

size: .
V: TRBV5-1
D: TRBD2
J: TRBJ2-7
CDR3: CASRPLAGSYEQYF
DNA: TGCGCCAGCAGGCCACTAGCGGGTTCCTACGAGCAGTACTTC

size: .
V: TRBV28
D: TRBD2
J: TRBJ2-1
CDR3: CASRIREGTSGGLGNEQFF
DNA: TGTGCCAGCAGGATCAGGGAGGGGACTAGCGGGGGCTTGGGCAATGAGCAGTTCTTC

size: .
V: TRBV23-1
D: TRBD2
J: TRBJ2-3
CDR3: CASSQFFLAGGTDTQYF
DNA: TGCGCCAGCAGTCAATTCTTCCTAGCGGGGGGCACAGATACGCAGTATTTT

size: .
V: TRBV7-3
D: TRBD2
J: TRBJ2-3
CDR3: CASSLGLAGVHTQYF
DNA: TGTGCCAGCAGCTTAGGACTAGCGGGAGTGCATACGCAGTATTTT

size: .
V: TRBV5-1
D: .
J: TRBJ2-2
CDR3: CASSLEQGTGELFF
DNA: TGCGCCAGCAGCTTGGAGCAGGGTACCGGGGAGCTGTTTTTT

size: .
V: TRBV27
D: .
J: TRBJ2-1
CDR3: CASSGQGASSGSDEQFF
DNA: TGTGCCAGCAGTGGACAGGGGGCTTCTAGCGGGAGCGATGAGCAGTTCTTC

size: once
V: TRBV5-1
D: .
J: TRBJ2-5
CDR3: CASSPMAGAKETQYF
DNA: TGCGCCAGCAGCCCGATGGCGGGGGCTAAAGAGACCCAGTACTTC

size: .
V: TRBV19
D: .
J: TRBJ2-3
CDR3: CASSMGDLSTDTQYF
DNA: TGTGCCAGTAGTATGGGGGACTTAAGCACAGATACGCAGTATTTT

size: .
V: TRBV4-3
D: .
J: TRBJ2-1
CDR3: CASSQVSGGYNEQFF
DNA: TGCGCCAGCAGCCAAGTTTCAGGAGGGTACAATGAGCAGTTCTTC

size: .
V: TRBV6-2/TRBV6-3
D: TRBD1
J: TRBJ1-6
CDR3: CASSYGDSYSPLHF
DNA: TGTGCCAGCAGTTACGGGGACAGCTATTCACCCCTCCACTTT

size: .
V: TRBV6-5
D: .
J: TRBJ2-2
CDR3: CAITREVLNTGELFF
DNA: TGTGCCATCACGAGGGAGGTACTGAACACCGGGGAGCTGTTTTTT

size: .
V: TRBV5-4
D: TRBD2
J: TRBJ2-7
CDR3: CASQAGSGAYYEQYF
DNA: TGTGCCAGTCAAGCGGGGAGCGGGGCATACTACGAGCAGTACTTC

size: .
V: TRBV5-5
D: TRBD1
J: TRBJ1-1
CDR3: CASSLGTENTEAFF
DNA: TGTGCCAGCAGCTTAGGGACAGAGAACACTGAAGCTTTCTTT

size: .
V: TRBV10-3
D: TRBD2
J: TRBJ2-7
CDR3: CAISESTSGRTYEQYF
DNA: TGTGCCATCAGTGAGTCGACTAGCGGGAGGACCTACGAGCAGTACTTC

size: once
V: TRBV28
D: .
J: TRBJ2-1
CDR3: CASSLGLLYNEQFF
DNA: TGTGCCAGCAGTTTAGGACTCCTCTACAATGAGCAGTTCTTC

size: .
V: TRBV21-1
D: .
J: TRBJ2-7
CDR3: CASRVNSYEQYF
DNA: TGTGCCAGCAGGGTGAACAGCTACGAGCAGTACTTC

size: .
V: TRBV18
D: TRBD1
J: TRBJ1-3
CDR3: CASSPGTGANTIYF
DNA: TGTGCCAGCTCACCTGGGACAGGGGCTAACACCATATATTTT

size: .
V: TRBV6-5
D: .
J: TRBJ2-2
CDR3: CASSWTRGTGELFF
DNA: TGTGCCAGCAGCTGGACCCGCGGGACCGGGGAGCTGTTTTTT

size: .
V: TRBV12-3/TRBV12-4
D: .
J: TRBJ2-3
CDR3: CASSLALGDTQYF
DNA: TGTGCCAGCAGTTTAGCGCTAGGTGATACGCAGTATTTT

size: .
V: TRBV6-6
D: TRBD1
J: TRBJ2-7
CDR3: CASSYPDRASSYEQYF
DNA: TGTGCCAGCAGTTACCCCGACAGGGCAAGCTCCTACGAGCAGTACTTC

size: .
V: TRBV5-1
D: .
J: TRBJ2-2
CDR3: CASSLTVAGELFF
DNA: TGCGCCAGCAGCTTGACGGTCGCCGGGGAGCTGTTTTTT

size: .
V: TRBV7-9
D: .
J: TRBJ1-4
CDR3: CASSRDEKLFF
DNA: TGTGCCAGCAGCCGGGATGAAAAACTGTTTTTT

size: few
V: TRBV3-1/TRBV3-2
D: .
J: TRBJ2-5
CDR3: CASSQDPGPRETQYF
DNA: TGTGCCAGCAGCCAAGATCCAGGGCCGCGAGAGACCCAGTACTTC

size: once
V: TRBV30
D: .
J: TRBJ2-1
CDR3: CAWRDSPYNEQFF
DNA: TGTGCCTGGAGGGACAGCCCATACAATGAGCAGTTCTTC

size: .
V: TRBV6-5
D: TRBD2
J: TRBJ2-1
CDR3: CASSYSTSGRSEQFF
DNA: TGTGCCAGCAGTTACTCGACTAGCGGGAGGAGTGAGCAGTTCTTC

size: few
V: TRBV3-1/TRBV3-2
D: TRBD2
J: TRBJ2-1
CDR3: CASSPRLAGELNEQFF
DNA: TGTGCCAGCAGCCCCCGACTAGCGGGTGAGCTGAATGAGCAGTTCTTC